This T cell receptor (beta chain) was profiled in a study of blood T cell repertoires in COVID-19. Whole-study context: The United States, Italy and Spain supplied acute and convalescent COVID-19 samples.

The germline V gene encodes CDR1 SGHRS and CDR2 YFSETQ. This CDR3 region has 15 residues. V gave up 4 bases and J gave up 1 base; unmatched junction bases: 5. Methods used by the authors: For nucleated cells, counts were estimated from reference gene primer amplification. TCRdb keeps only in-frame clones here, not all; method: immunoSEQ multiplex PCR. That table gives V, J and clone size, and the DNA gave D and trimming. The sample lists around 250,000 clones; around 84% were seen once. The cohort comprised adults aged about 18 to 89 years residing in approximately 25 US areas. Participants reported their clinical history, and cohort assignment relied on those reports.

The origin of this receptor is a man between 18 and 35 years old who had recovered from COVID-19. Sample: PBMCs or T cells enriched from blood (not recorded which). V usage is TRBV5-1 and J usage is TRBJ2-3; TRBD2 aligns across 8 bases. The CDR3 is CASSPNSGGTDTQYF. The CDR3, as DNA: TGCGCCAGCAGCCCAAATAGCGGGGGCACAGATACGCAGTATTTT.